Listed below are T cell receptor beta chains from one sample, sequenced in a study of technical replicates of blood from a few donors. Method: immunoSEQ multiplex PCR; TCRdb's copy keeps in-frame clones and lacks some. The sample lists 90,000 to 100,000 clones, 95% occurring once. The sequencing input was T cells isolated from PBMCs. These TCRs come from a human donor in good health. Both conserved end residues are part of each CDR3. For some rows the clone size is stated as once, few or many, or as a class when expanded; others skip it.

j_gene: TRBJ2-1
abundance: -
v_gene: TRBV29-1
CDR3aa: CSVAPSGRTTNEQFF

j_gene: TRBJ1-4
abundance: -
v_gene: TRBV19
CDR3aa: CASTSTGNNEKLFF

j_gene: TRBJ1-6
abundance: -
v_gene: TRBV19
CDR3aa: CASSPGQVNSPLHF

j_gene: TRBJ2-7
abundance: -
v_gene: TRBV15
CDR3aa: CATSRDRVAYEQYF

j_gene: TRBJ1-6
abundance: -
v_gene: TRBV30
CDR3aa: CAWSGGQGHSPLHF

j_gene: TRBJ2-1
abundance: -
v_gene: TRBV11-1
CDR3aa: CASSLSLYNEQFF

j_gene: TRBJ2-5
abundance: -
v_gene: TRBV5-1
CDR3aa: CASSRSGAQGETQYF

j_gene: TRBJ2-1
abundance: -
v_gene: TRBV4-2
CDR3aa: CASSIGGTGNQEQFF

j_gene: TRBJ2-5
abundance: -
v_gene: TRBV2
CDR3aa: CASRTTSGSWETQYF

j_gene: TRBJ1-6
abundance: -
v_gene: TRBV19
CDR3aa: CASSTGGAGNYNSPLHF

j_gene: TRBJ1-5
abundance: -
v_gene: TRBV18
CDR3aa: CASSLNRDRGNQPQHF

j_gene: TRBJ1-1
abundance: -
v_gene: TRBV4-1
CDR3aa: CASSLRGVNTEAFF

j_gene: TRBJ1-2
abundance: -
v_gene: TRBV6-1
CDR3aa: CASSEAQGRKRGYTF

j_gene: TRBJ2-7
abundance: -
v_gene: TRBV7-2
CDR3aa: CASNRDRREYEQYF

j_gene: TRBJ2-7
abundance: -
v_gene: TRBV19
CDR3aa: CASLPPDRDEQYF

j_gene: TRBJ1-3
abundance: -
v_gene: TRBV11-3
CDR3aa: CASSPGQGSSGNTIYF

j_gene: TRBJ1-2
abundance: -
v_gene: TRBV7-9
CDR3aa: CASTAGTASSYGYTF

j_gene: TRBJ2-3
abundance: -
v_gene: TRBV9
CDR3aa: CASSVAGTGTDTQYF

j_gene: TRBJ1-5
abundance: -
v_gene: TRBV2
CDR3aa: CASRGRFGTGFDSNQPQHF

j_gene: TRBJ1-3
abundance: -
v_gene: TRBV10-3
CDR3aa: CAISEGQSSGNTIYF

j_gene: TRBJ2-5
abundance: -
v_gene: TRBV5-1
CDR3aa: CASYLGQGRETQYF

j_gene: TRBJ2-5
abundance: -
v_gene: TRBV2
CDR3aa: CASRGQEANTQETQYF

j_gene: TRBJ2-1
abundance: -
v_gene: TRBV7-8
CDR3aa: CASTGKTAAYNEQFF

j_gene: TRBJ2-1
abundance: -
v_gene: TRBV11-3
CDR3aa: CASSFGGNSYNEQFF

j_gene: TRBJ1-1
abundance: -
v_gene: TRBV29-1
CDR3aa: CSVVGRGTEAFF

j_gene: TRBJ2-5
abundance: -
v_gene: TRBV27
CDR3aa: CASRYSQGAGETQYF

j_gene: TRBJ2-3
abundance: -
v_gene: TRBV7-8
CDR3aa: CASSLTRVAASWSDTQYF

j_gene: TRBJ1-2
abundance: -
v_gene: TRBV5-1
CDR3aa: CASSLGVFYGYTF

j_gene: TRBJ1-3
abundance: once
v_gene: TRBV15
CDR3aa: CATGGQGSGNTIYF

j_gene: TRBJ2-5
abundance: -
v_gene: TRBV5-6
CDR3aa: CASSAGLAGAETQYF

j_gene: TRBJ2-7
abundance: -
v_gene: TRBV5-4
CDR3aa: CASSSLAGGSYEQYF

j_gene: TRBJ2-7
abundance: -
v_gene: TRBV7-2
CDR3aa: CASSTYTRGVREQYF

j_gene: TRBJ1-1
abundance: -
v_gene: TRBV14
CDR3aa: CASSQEGSAGQTEAFF

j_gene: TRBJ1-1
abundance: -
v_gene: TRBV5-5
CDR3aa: CASSHPRAIEAFF

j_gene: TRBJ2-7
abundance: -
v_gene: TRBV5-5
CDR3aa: CASSLEPGSSYEQYF

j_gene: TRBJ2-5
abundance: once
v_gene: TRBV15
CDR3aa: CATRGTSGQETQYF

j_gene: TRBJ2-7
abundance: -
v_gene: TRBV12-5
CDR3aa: CASERAEYEQYF

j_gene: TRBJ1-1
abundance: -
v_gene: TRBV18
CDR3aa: CASSSEGDTEAFF

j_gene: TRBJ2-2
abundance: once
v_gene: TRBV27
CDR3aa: CASSRAGGNTGELFF

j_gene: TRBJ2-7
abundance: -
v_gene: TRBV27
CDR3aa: CASSRGGSVSYEQYF

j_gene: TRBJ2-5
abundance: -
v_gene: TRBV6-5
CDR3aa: CASRGPLGPQETQYF

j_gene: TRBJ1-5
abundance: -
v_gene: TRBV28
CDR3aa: CASSLNQPQHF

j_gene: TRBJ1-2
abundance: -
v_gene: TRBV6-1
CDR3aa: CASSHVREAYGYTF

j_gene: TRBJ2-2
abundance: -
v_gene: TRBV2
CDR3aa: CASSGTIGELFF

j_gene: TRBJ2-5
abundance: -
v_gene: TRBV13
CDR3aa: CASSLAGGDQETQYF

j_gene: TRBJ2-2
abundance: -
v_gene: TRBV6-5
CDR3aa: CASSYFGGRAPGELFF

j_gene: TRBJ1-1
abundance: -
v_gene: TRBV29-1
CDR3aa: CSVVLGLNTEAFF

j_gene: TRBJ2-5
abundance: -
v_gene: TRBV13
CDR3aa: CASSYFGGAERETQYF

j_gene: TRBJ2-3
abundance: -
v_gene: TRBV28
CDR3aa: CASSFEVRGRTPDTQYF

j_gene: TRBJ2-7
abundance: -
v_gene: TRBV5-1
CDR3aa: CASSWGDSSYEQYF